The present entry profiles one TCR beta chain with its context. As yet, its antigen is unknown. The data were obtained in a study of CD8+ T cells in alopecia areata. Study-wide background: The drug, oral tofacitinib, was given to treated patients at 5 to 10 mg twice daily. By percentage of affected scalp area, the severity of treated patients was scored. Whole-study findings and limits: Relative to normal scalp, lesional scalp, especially alopecia totalis/universalis, showed higher clonality. Administration of tofacitinib significantly diminished scalp clonality and expanded CD8+ clones within the top 100.

Treatment of the sample: oral pan-JAK inhibitor, 5-10 mg twice daily. Germline-derived CDR1 and CDR2 are LNHNV and YYDKDF (reference sequence). CDR3 length equals 13 residues. V gave up 3 bases and J gave up 6 bases; unmatched junction bases: 5. Extraction of RNA preceded its reverse transcription into cDNA, which served as the sequencing template. TCRdb's table, derived via immunoSEQ multiplex PCR, lists solely in-frame clones and lacks some. The sample consists of about 120,000 clones, 56% of them appearing once. This clonotype was sampled from a human donor with alopecia areata. V usage is TRBV15 and J usage is TRBJ2-7; 7 bases fit TRBD1. Sample: CD4+ T cells sorted from blood, taken at week 24, from a patient treated with tofacitinib. DNA of the CDR3: TGTGCCACCAGCAGTCCTCGACAGGGCGAGCAGTACTTC. Its translation: CATSSPRQGEQYF.